This TCR beta chain was recorded in a study of blood T cell repertoires in COVID-19. TCRdb's table, derived via immunoSEQ multiplex PCR, lists solely in-frame clones and lacks some. Seen here are about 200,000 clones, around nine tenths observed once, and the top ten hold approximately 4.5%. The origin of this receptor is a human donor in a cohort sampled during active COVID-19. Specimen: peripheral blood.

CDR3 nucleotide sequence: TGTGCCAGCAGCTCCCGGACAGAAGTTAGTAAAGCTTTCTTT. Encoded protein: CASSSRTEVSKAFF. The chain links TRBV7-9 to TRBJ1-1; D is perhaps TRBD1 (6 bases). CDR1 and CDR2 (germline): SEHNR, FQNEAQ (reference sequence). Trimming removed 4 bases from V and 9 bases from J, with 18 bases in between. The CDR3 has 14 residues.